Listed below are T cell receptor beta chains from one sample, sequenced in a study of blood T cell repertoires in COVID-19. Using immunoSEQ multiplex PCR, the repertoire was profiled, and TCRdb retains in-frame clones only, with some absent. Of 250,000 to 350,000 clones detected, 88% appear once; the ten largest clones hold approximately 7.2%. The material sequenced was peripheral blood. Receptors were obtained from a woman in her twenties or thirties who had recovered from COVID-19. Each CDR3 is given with its conserved first and last residue. Fields, in order: clone size, V gene, J gene, D gene, CDR3 DNA, CDR3 protein. The D gene is left open where the match is weak. The listing skips clone size in some rows; elsewhere it reads once, few, many or a size class.

.,TRBV4-1,TRBJ1-6,TRBD1,TGCGCCAGCAGCCTACAGCCCTGGACAGGAAACTCCTATAATTCACCCCTCCACTTT,CASSLQPWTGNSYNSPLHF
.,TRBV6-5,TRBJ1-1,TRBD1,TGTGCCAGCAGGGGTACAGGGGACCGAACTGAAGCTTTCTTT,CASRGTGDRTEAFF
.,TRBV11-2,TRBJ2-1,TRBD2,TGTGCCAGCAGCTTGAAAGCGGGGGGTGTTCACAATGAGCAGTTCTTC,CASSLKAGGVHNEQFF
.,TRBV5-1,TRBJ1-1,.,TGCGCCAGCAGCCCTCGAGGACAGAACACTGAAGCTTTCTTT,CASSPRGQNTEAFF
.,TRBV19,TRBJ1-1,.,TGTGCCAGTAGTTTTTTGGACAGACCGAACACTGAAGCTTTCTTT,CASSFLDRPNTEAFF
.,TRBV28,TRBJ2-7,TRBD1,TGTGCCAGCAGCCTACCCCGGACAGGGCTGTACGAGCAGTACTTC,CASSLPRTGLYEQYF
.,TRBV7-9,TRBJ1-5,TRBD1,TGTGCCAGCAGCTCACTAGGGCAGGGGGCAGTTCAGCCCCAGCATTTT,CASSSLGQGAVQPQHF
.,TRBV11-2,TRBJ1-4,.,TGTGCCAGCAGCCGACAGCTCCTCGAGGAAAAACTGTTTTTT,CASSRQLLEEKLFF
.,TRBV27,TRBJ1-3,.,TGTGCCAGCAGTTTATCGCAGACTGGCGTCGACACCATATATTTT,CASSLSQTGVDTIYF
once,TRBV25-1,TRBJ2-7,TRBD2,TGTGCCAGCAGTCTTCGGGGCGGGGGGCCTTACGAGCAGTACTTC,CASSLRGGGPYEQYF
once,TRBV11-2,TRBJ2-5,TRBD1,TGTGCCAGCAGTCCTACAACAGGGGGGCCAGAGACCCAGTACTTC,CASSPTTGGPETQYF
.,TRBV4-1,TRBJ2-1,.,TGCGCCAGCAGCCAAGGAGAGGGTTCCTACAATGAGCAGTTCTTC,CASSQGEGSYNEQFF
few,TRBV7-9,TRBJ1-1,.,TGTGCCAGCAGCTTATCCGGGGTGAACACTGAAGCTTTCTTT,CASSLSGVNTEAFF
.,TRBV7-2,TRBJ2-7,TRBD1,TGTGCCAGCAGCGGTTGGGACAGGTCGTCCTACGAGCAGTACTTC,CASSGWDRSSYEQYF
.,TRBV24-1,TRBJ1-2,.,TGTGCCACCAGTGGGCCCCGGGCAGGGAAGGATGGCTACACCTTC,CATSGPRAGKDGYTF
.,TRBV10-3,TRBJ2-1,TRBD2,TGTGCCATCAGTGACGGGACTAGCGGGGGGGCGGACAATGAGCAGTTCTTC,CAISDGTSGGADNEQFF
.,TRBV28,TRBJ2-7,TRBD1,TGTGCCAGCAGCCTAAGGACAGGGCCCTACGAGCAGTACTTC,CASSLRTGPYEQYF
.,TRBV28,TRBJ2-3,.,TGTGCCAGCAGTCACGGGTCTCGTTCAGATACGCAGTATTTT,CASSHGSRSDTQYF
.,TRBV9,TRBJ1-1,TRBD1,TGTGCCAGCAGCGTGGGGACAGTTACTGAAGCTTTCTTT,CASSVGTVTEAFF
.,TRBV6-5,TRBJ1-2,TRBD1,TGTGCCAGCAGTTACGACAGGGACTATGGCTACACCTTC,CASSYDRDYGYTF
.,TRBV10-3,TRBJ2-3,TRBD2,TGTGCCATCAGTGGGACTAGCGGGGGGGCTTCTGGCACAGATACGCAGTATTTT,CAISGTSGGASGTDTQYF
.,TRBV3-1/TRBV3-2,TRBJ2-1,TRBD2,TGTGCCAGCAGCCAAGTTTTCGGTACTAGCGGGGACAATGAGCAGTTCTTC,CASSQVFGTSGDNEQFF
.,TRBV29-1,TRBJ2-1,TRBD1,TGCAGCGTTGGGTTGGGGGTCGGGACAGAGGACAATGAGCAGTTCTTC,CSVGLGVGTEDNEQFF
.,TRBV15,TRBJ1-6,.,TGTGCCACCAGCAGGGCTCGACACTCTAATTCACCCCTCCACTTT,CATSRARHSNSPLHF
.,TRBV3-1/TRBV3-2,TRBJ1-1,TRBD1,TGTGCCAGCAGCCCAGTCCCGGGACAGGGAACGAACACTGAAGCTTTCTTT,CASSPVPGQGTNTEAFF
.,TRBV5-1,TRBJ2-5,.,TGCGCCAGCAGCTCATCAGGGATAGAGACCCAGTACTTC,CASSSSGIETQYF
few,TRBV7-9,TRBJ2-7,.,TGTGCCAGCAGCCTCTCAGACATCGAGCAGTACTTC,CASSLSDIEQYF
.,TRBV6-5,TRBJ2-1,TRBD2,TGTGCCAGCGAGATACTAGCGGGGGCTGGGGGTGAGCAGTTCTTC,CASEILAGAGGEQFF
.,TRBV18,TRBJ1-3,TRBD1,TGTGCCAGCTCACTGACAGGGGTACAAAACACCATATATTTT,CASSLTGVQNTIYF